The next 9 T cell receptor beta chains were all read from a single sample in a study of blood T cell repertoires in COVID-19 (dated by TCRdb to between 2020 and 2021). The receptor library was made with the immunoSEQ multiplex PCR assay. TCRdb took this table from immuneACCESS and kept in-frame rearrangements with V and J called. Such tables lack part of the clones; where checked against another copy, unresolved V genes explain under half of the gap, and the rest is unexplained. This sample comprises 200,000 or so clones, more than 80% of them detected only once. Approximately 8% of the sample lies in the top ten. The sequencing input was PBMCs or T cells enriched from blood (not recorded which). These receptors were obtained from a woman under 30 who had recovered from COVID-19.

The gene calls are TRBV5-5 and TRBJ1-2; TRBD1 agrees at 9 bases. CDR1 is SGHKS, CDR2 YYEKEE, per germline (reference sequence). V lost 4 bases to trimming and J lost 7 bases; unmatched junction nucleotides: 8. The CDR3 covers 14 residues. CDR3 loop: CASSSRDRVFGYTF. The DNA of the CDR3 is TGTGCCAGCAGCAGTAGGGACAGGGTGTTTGGCTACACCTTC.

In regard to this clone: This specimen includes other DNA sequences encoding the same CDR3. For the CDR3, the DNA is TGTGCCAGTAGCTCGGGACAGGAGTATCAGCCCCAGCATTTT. Amino acids: CASSSGQEYQPQHF. V is TRBV19 and J is TRBJ1-5; the match to TRBD1 covers 8 bases. After removal of 6 bases from V and 5 bases from J, the junction contained 6 bases not matched to a gene. Germline loops: CDR1 LNHDA, CDR2 SQIVND (reference sequence). CDR3 length: 14 amino acids.

Details on this clone: Sequence at one end of the junction differs from germline and may be a read error. This CDR3 is also generated by other DNA sequences in the sample. The J gene is TRBJ1-2, the V gene TRBV30, with a tentative D call TRBD1 (6 bases). The CDR3 is made up of 14 amino acids. Germline CDR1 GTSNPN, CDR2 SVGIG (reference sequence). The CDR3 nucleotides read TGCGCCTGGAGTGCTACCGGGACACCCTATGGCTACACCTTC. Encoded protein: CAWSATGTPYGYTF.

The CDR3 loop is CAIRGQGRQPQHF. CDR3 DNA: TGTGCCATCAGGGGACAGGGGCGTCAGCCCCAGCATTTT. J is TRBJ1-5 and V is TRBV10-3; 10 nucleotides match TRBD1. The CDR3 contains 13 residues. With 6 bases clipped from V and 6 bases from J, the junction kept 2 bases outside the gene matches. Germline assignment: CDR1 ENHRY and CDR2 SYGVKD.

V usage is TRBV27 and J usage is TRBJ2-5, with D uncertain. The CDR3 sequence is 14 residues long. V was clipped by 1 base and J by 1 base, with 7 bases between them. CDR1 and CDR2 from the germline V gene are MNHEY and SMNVEV (reference sequence). The CDR3 is CASSLYSGQETQYF. The CDR3 nucleotides read TGTGCCAGCAGTTTATATTCCGGCCAAGAGACCCAGTACTTC.

The genes are TRBV10-3 and TRBJ1-5; 9 nucleotides agree with TRBD1. Germline values: CDR1 ENHRY, CDR2 SYGVKD. The CDR3 spans 17 residues. CDR3: CAKPGQGIIFCNQPQHF. The CDR3 bases are TGTGCTAAACCGGGACAGGGAATAATTTTTTGCAATCAGCCCCAGCATTTT.

This clone was observed once. V is TRBV5-4 and J is TRBJ1-2; D is uncertain. Trimming removed 0 bases from V and 8 bases from J, with 14 bases in between. Germline assignment: CDR1 SGHNT and CDR2 YYREEE (reference sequence). The CDR3 extends over 14 amino acids. Here the CDR3 DNA reads TGTGCCAGCAGCTTGGAAGCCAGCGCCGGAGGCTACACCTTC. Its translation is CASSLEASAGGYTF. Looking up the rest from reference TRBV5-4 and TRBJ1-2 gives the full variable domain: ETGVTQSPTHLIKTRGQQVTLRCSSQSGHNTVSWYQQALGQGPQFIFQYYREEENGRGNFPPRFSGLQFPNYSSELNVNALELDDSALYLCASSLEASAGGYTFGSGTRLTVV.

The chain employs TRBV7-2 and TRBJ2-2, with 10 bases fitting TRBD2. There are 16 residues in the CDR3. J gave up 5 bases and V 5 bases, and 8 bases lay outside the gene matches. The germline CDR1 and CDR2 sequences are SGHTA and FQGNSA. The CDR3 sequence: CASSEYKRGGTGELFF. As DNA, the CDR3 is TGTGCCAGCAGCGAATACAAGCGGGGGGGAACCGGGGAGCTGTTTTTT.

This CDR3 is CASSLYEKSNQPQHF. In DNA form, the CDR3 reads TGTGCCAGCAGCTTGTATGAGAAAAGCAATCAGCCCCAGCATTTT. This chain links TRBV5-6 with TRBJ1-5; D uncertain. The CDR3 contains 15 residues. Between the trimmed V and J ends, which lost 1 base and 1 base, there was a span of 9 bases. Germline V gene sequence: CDR1 SGHDT, CDR2 YYEEEE.